One and the same sample provided the 23 T cell receptor beta chains below, sequenced in a study of a mutant IDH1 vaccine in newly diagnosed glioma. The method was immunoSEQ multiplex PCR; TCRdb's version includes in-frame clones alone and lacks a portion of them. This table has approximately 41,000 clones, around 93% appearing once. Sample time point: week 23, last vaccination. The content of each vaccine dose was 300 ug of mutant IDH1 20-mer peptide, and topical imiquimod accompanied it. Antigens of these TCRs are unknown. This sample comprised PBMCs, obtained from a glioma patient whose treatment included an IDH1 peptide vaccine. These receptors were obtained from a man between 50 and 59 years old with glioma.

The chain couples TRBV9 to TRBJ2-7; 10 bases fit TRBD1. V lost 2 bases and J lost 10; bases outside the gene matches: 3. This CDR3 spans 12 amino acids. Germline CDR1 reads SGDLS; CDR2 reads YYNGEE. In nucleotides, the CDR3 is TGTGCCAGCAGCGTGACAGGGGGCCCACAGTACTTC. Translated, it gives CASSVTGGPQYF.

This rearrangement joins TRBV7-2 to TRBJ1-4; D is unresolved. The germline gives CDR1 SGHTA, CDR2 FQGNSA. The germline V and J ends were trimmed by 5 bases and 0 bases, with 7 bases remaining between them. The CDR3 sequence is 14 residues long. CDR3 residues: CASSRRATNEKLFF. The CDR3 region has the DNA TGTGCCAGCAGCCGTAGGGCAACTAATGAAAAACTGTTTTTT. The full variable domain, rest sourced from reference TRBV7-2 and TRBJ1-4, is GAGVSQSPSNKVTEKGKDVELRCDPISGHTALYWYRQSLGQGLEFLIYFQGNSAPDKSGLPSDRFSAERTGGSVSTLTIQRTQQEDSAVYLCASSRRATNEKLFFGSGTQLSVL.

This chain connects TRBV7-2 to TRBJ2-3; D is unresolved. Per the germline V gene, CDR1 is SGHTA and CDR2 is FQGNSA. The CDR3 spans 12 residues. The V end was cut by 5 bases, the J end by 2 bases, with 5 bases between. CDR3 loop: CASSPFTDTQYF. The CDR3 region has the DNA TGTGCCAGCAGCCCTTTCACAGATACGCAGTATTTT.

The chain carries TRBV15 and TRBJ1-5; D is unclear. Germline V lookup: CDR1 LNHNV, CDR2 YYDKDF (reference sequence). This CDR3 is 15 amino acids long. V shed 1 base and J shed 0 bases, with 7 bases lying between them. The CDR3 reads CATSRVTSSNQPQHF. CDR3 nucleotides: TGTGCCACCAGCAGAGTAACGTCTAGCAATCAGCCCCAGCATTTT.

The chain recombines TRBV4-3 with TRBJ1-2; possibly TRBD1 for D (6 bases). V was shortened by 1 base and J by 5 bases, with 14 bases between the two germline ends. Germline V gives CDR1 LGHNA, CDR2 YSLEER. The CDR3 is made up of 15 amino acids. Here the CDR3 reads CASSQVRTVLYGYTF. As DNA, the CDR3 is TGCGCCAGCAGCCAAGTTAGGACAGTCCTTTATGGCTACACCTTC.

The J gene is TRBJ2-2, the V gene TRBV6-1; D not certain. This CDR3 is 15 amino acids long. Trimming left V 0 bases short and J 5 bases short, with 10 bases between. Germline V CDR1 and CDR2: MNHNS, SASEGT. The CDR3 is CASSEALGRTGELFF. CDR3 in DNA: TGTGCCAGCAGTGAAGCGCTAGGCAGGACCGGGGAGCTGTTTTTT.

This rearrangement joins TRBV12-5 to TRBJ1-2; 8 nucleotides match TRBD1. Germline CDR1 and CDR2: LGHNT and FRNRAP. V shed 5 bases, J shed 8 bases, and the junction held 7 bases outside the gene matches. The CDR3 has 13 amino acids. CDR3: CASGLGQGRGYTF. CDR3 bases: TGTGCTAGTGGTCTCGGACAGGGAAGAGGCTACACCTTC.

The chain employs TRBV6-6 and TRBJ1-1; possible D gene TRBD1, 6 bases. The V end lost 7 bases, the J end lost 1 base, and 16 bases lay between the germline ends. The CDR3 extends over 15 amino acids. The germline gives CDR1 MNHNY, CDR2 SVGAGI (reference sequence). In DNA, the CDR3 is TGTGCCAGCACCCCCCCCGGGACAAAGAACACTGAAGCTTTCTTT. Translation gives CASTPPGTKNTEAFF.

With respect to this clone: Other DNA sequences in the same sample also yield this CDR3. This chain links TRBV5-1 with TRBJ2-5, with D hard to call. Trimming removed 2 bases from V and 1 base from J, with 9 bases in between. The CDR3 spans 14 residues. Looked up from germline, CDR1 is SGHRS and CDR2 is YFSETQ. The CDR3 DNA reads TGCGCCAGCAGCTTTTCGGGCCTCCAAGAGACCCAGTACTTC. Protein sequence: CASSFSGLQETQYF.

V usage is TRBV11-2 and J usage is TRBJ2-7; D may be TRBD1 (6 bases). V was clipped by 4 bases and J by 4 bases, with 11 bases between them. Germline-derived CDR1 and CDR2 are SGHAT and FQNNGV. This CDR3 is built from 13 residues. CDR3 nucleotide sequence: TGTGCCAGCAGCTCCAAGACAGGATACGAGCAGTACTTC. It yields the protein CASSSKTGYEQYF. Supplemented by reference TRBV11-2 and TRBJ2-7, the full variable domain reads EAGVAQSPRYKIIEKRQSVAFWCNPISGHATLYWYQQILGQGPKLLIQFQNNGVVDDSQLPKDRFSAERLKGVDSTLKIQPAKLEDSAVYLCASSSKTGYEQYFGPGTRLTVT.

V gene TRBV2 combines with J gene TRBJ2-6; no clear D gene. The CDR3 is made up of 14 amino acids. Deletions cut 7 bases from V and 0 bases from J, with 7 bases between. Germline assignment: CDR1 SNHLY and CDR2 FYNNEI. The CDR3, as DNA: TGTGCCAGCAAGGAGTTCTCTGGGGCCAACGTCCTGACTTTC. It is translated as CASKEFSGANVLTF. Complete variable domain (other parts from reference TRBV2 and TRBJ2-6): EPEVTQTPSHQVTQMGQEVILRCVPISNHLYFYWYRQILGQKVEFLVSFYNNEISEKSEIFDDQFSVERPDGSNFTLKIRSTKLEDSAMYFCASKEFSGANVLTFGAGSRLTVL.

The chain employs TRBV27 and TRBJ2-3; D possibly corresponds to TRBD1 (6 bases). The germline V and J ends were trimmed by 10 bases and 0 bases, with 11 bases remaining between them. The CDR3 contains 13 residues. Germline loops: CDR1 MNHEY, CDR2 SMNVEV (reference sequence). The CDR3 nucleotides are TGTGCCACTAAGACAGGCAGCACAGATACGCAGTATTTT. Its protein product is CATKTGSTDTQYF.

This clone was observed once. The J gene is TRBJ1-4, the V gene TRBV19; perhaps TRBD1 as D (5 bases). Germline values: CDR1 LNHDA, CDR2 SQIVND (reference sequence). This CDR3 region has 13 residues. Trimming removed 3 bases from V and 7 bases from J, with 9 bases in between. CDR3 in DNA: TGTGCCAGTAGTATGGGGGAGATTGAAAAACTGTTTTTT. Translated, it gives CASSMGEIEKLFF.

This rearrangement joins TRBV19 to TRBJ1-2, with D tentatively TRBD1 (5 bases). Trimming removed 7 bases from V and 7 bases from J, with 34 bases in between. Germline CDR1 and CDR2: LNHDA and SQIVND (reference sequence). There are 19 residues in the CDR3. The CDR3 protein is CASNHFGGAGAASFIGYTF. The DNA of the CDR3 is TGTGCCAGTAACCACTTCGGAGGGGCCGGTGCGGCGTCCTTTATTGGCTACACCTTC.

V usage is TRBV4-1 and J usage is TRBJ2-5; D perhaps matches TRBD1 (6 bases). The CDR3 extends over 15 amino acids. Trimming removed 4 bases from V and 4 bases from J, with 16 bases in between. Germline assignment: CDR1 MGHRA and CDR2 YSYEKL. For the CDR3, the DNA is TGCGCCAGCAGCCCTGGGCAGGGGCAGGTAGAGACCCAGTACTTC. It specifies CASSPGQGQVETQYF.

The chain couples TRBV29-1 to TRBJ2-7; D perhaps matches TRBD2 (6 bases). Per germline, CDR1 SQVTM and CDR2 ANQGSEA. This CDR3 region has 12 residues. V shed 6 bases and J shed 4 bases, with 13 bases lying between them. CDR3 residues: CSVGGRSYEQYF. The CDR3 nucleotides read TGCAGCGTGGGAGGCAGGAGTTACGAGCAGTACTTC.

This clone was recorded only once. The chain has TRBV6-1 and TRBJ2-1; no firm D call. With 7 bases removed from V and 7 bases from J, the gap between germline ends came to 20 bases. Germline assignment: CDR1 MNHNS and CDR2 SASEGT. The CDR3 spans 15 residues. The CDR3 DNA sequence: TGTGCCAGCAAGGTTAAAGTCCAGAAGATTAATGAGCAGTTCTTC. Its protein product is CASKVKVQKINEQFF.

The gene calls are TRBV29-1 and TRBJ2-3, with 8 bases lining up with TRBD2. Trimming at V came to 4 bases and at J to 4 bases, leaving 4 bases not matched to a gene. Germline V gene lookup returns CDR1 SQVTM and CDR2 ANQGSEA. CDR3 size: 13 residues. The CDR3 bases are TGCAGCGTTGGTTGGCGGGGGGCAGATACGCAGTATTTT. Translated: CSVGWRGADTQYF.

The V and J genes are TRBV11-1 and TRBJ2-7; tentatively, D is TRBD2 (5 bases). V shed 5 bases and J shed 7 bases, with 18 bases lying between them. The germline gives CDR1 SGHAT, CDR2 FQDESV (reference sequence). The CDR3 runs to 14 residues. The chain's CDR3 is CASSRSGNNREQYF. The DNA of the CDR3 is TGTGCCAGCAGCCGCTCGGGGAATAATCGGGAGCAGTACTTC.

The chain is built from TRBV4-2 and TRBJ1-3; D ambiguous. Trimming left V 0 bases short and J 3 bases short, with 12 bases between. This CDR3 region has 16 residues. CDR1 LGHNA and CDR2 YNFKEQ come from the germline V gene. CDR3 amino acids: CASSQDRGSGGNTIYF. CDR3 bases: TGTGCCAGCAGCCAAGATCGAGGTTCTGGTGGAAACACCATATATTTT.

This clone occurred a few times. The chain links TRBV4-3 to TRBJ2-1; 9 bases match TRBD2. The CDR3 extends over 14 amino acids. The germline gives CDR1 LGHNA, CDR2 YSLEER. Unmatched junction bases numbered 2, after V lost 4 bases and J lost 4 bases. This CDR3 reads CASSRGLAYNEQFF. DNA of the CDR3: TGCGCCAGCAGCCGGGGACTAGCATACAATGAGCAGTTCTTC.

This sequence joins TRBV6-1 and TRBJ1-4; the D gene is possibly TRBD1 (5 bases). The CDR3 runs to 14 residues. Germline V gene lookup returns CDR1 MNHNS and CDR2 SASEGT. V shed 3 bases and J shed 7 bases, with 12 bases lying between them. The CDR3, as DNA: TGTGCCAGCAGTGACAGGGCGCGGGCTGAAAAACTGTTTTTT. This codes for CASSDRARAEKLFF.

The chain combines TRBV4-2 with TRBJ2-5; TRBD1 matches 7 bases. This CDR3 is 15 amino acids long. The V gene's germline CDR1 is LGHNA and CDR2 YNFKEQ. The junction had 13 bases not matched to a gene; V was cut back by 8 bases and J by 4 bases. The CDR3 reads CASGPTGRIRETQYF. Here the CDR3 DNA reads TGTGCCAGCGGCCCGACAGGGCGAATTCGAGAGACCCAGTACTTC.